This TCR beta chain derives from a study of response to subunit inactivated influenza vaccine. General study points: The authors offered the suggestion that each seasonal influenza vaccination recruits few new T cells.

TCRdb reprocessed the RT-PCR reads via MiXCR and lists one record per CDR3 protein. The table includes hundreds of thousands of distinct CDR3 sequences, 12% to 15% detected once. With regard to this clonotype: As yet, its antigen is unknown.

Trimming removed 0 bases at V and 0 bases at J, with 7 bases between. CDR1 and CDR2 (germline): GTSNPN, SVGIG (reference sequence). This CDR3 has 14 residues. Sequenced material: PBMCs from blood, taken approximately 15 days before vaccination. This rearrangement joins TRBV30 to TRBJ2-3; D is ambiguous. The receptor was derived from a man aged 45-65 years who received an inactivated influenza vaccine. CDR3 sequence reads: CAWSVGPSTDTQYF. For the CDR3, the DNA is TGTGCCTGGAGTGTAGGCCCTAGCACAGATACGCAGTATTTT.